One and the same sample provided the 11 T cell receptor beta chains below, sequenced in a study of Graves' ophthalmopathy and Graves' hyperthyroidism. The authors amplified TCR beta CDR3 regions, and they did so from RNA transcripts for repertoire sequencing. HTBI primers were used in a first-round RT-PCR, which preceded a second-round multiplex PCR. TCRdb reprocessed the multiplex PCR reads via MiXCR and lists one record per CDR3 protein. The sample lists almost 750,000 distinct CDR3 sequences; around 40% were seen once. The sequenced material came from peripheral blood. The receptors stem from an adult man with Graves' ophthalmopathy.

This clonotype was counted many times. The CDR3 DNA reads TGTGCCAGCGGAGGCCCCCAGCATTTT. It specifies CASGGPQHF. This rearrangement joins TRBV25-1 to TRBJ1-5; D gene unclear. Germline CDR1 and CDR2: MGHDK and SYGVNS. Trimming took 8 bases from V and 10 from J, leaving 6 bases between them. This CDR3 is built from 9 residues.

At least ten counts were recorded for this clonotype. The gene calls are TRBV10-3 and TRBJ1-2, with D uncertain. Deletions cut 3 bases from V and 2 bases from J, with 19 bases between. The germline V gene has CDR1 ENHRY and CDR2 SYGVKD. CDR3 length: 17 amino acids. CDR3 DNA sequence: TGTGCCATCAGTGACCCCCTTGGCGTATGGTTGAACTATGGCTACACCTTC. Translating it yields CAISDPLGVWLNYGYTF.

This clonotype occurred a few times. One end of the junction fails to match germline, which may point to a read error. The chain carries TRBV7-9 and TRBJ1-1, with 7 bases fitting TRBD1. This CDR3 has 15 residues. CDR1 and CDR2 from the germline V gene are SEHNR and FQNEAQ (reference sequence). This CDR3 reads CASRPNRGDHTEAFF. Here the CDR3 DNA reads TGCGCCAGCAGACCCAACAGGGGTGATCACACTGAAGCTTTCTTT.

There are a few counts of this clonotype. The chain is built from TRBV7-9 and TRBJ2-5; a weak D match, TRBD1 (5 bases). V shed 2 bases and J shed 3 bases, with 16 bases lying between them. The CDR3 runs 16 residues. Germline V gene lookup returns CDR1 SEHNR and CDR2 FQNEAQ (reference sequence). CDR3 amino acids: CASSLLDRATEETQYF. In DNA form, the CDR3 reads TGTGCCAGCAGCTTATTAGATCGGGCGACAGAAGAGACCCAGTACTTC.

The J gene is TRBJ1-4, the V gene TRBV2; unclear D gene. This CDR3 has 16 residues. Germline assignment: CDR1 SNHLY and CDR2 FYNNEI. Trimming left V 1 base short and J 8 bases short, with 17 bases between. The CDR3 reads CASSEGTATIGEKLFF. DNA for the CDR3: TGTGCCAGCAGTGAAGGTACCGCAACCATAGGGGAAAAACTGTTTTTT.

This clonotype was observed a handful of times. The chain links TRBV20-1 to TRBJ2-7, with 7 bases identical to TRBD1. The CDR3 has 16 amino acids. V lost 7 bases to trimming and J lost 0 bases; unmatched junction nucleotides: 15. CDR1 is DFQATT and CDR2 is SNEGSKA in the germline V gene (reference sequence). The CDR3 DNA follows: TGCAGTGTCCCGATCAGACAGGGCCCTCTCTCCTACGAGCAGTACTTC. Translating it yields CSVPIRQGPLSYEQYF.

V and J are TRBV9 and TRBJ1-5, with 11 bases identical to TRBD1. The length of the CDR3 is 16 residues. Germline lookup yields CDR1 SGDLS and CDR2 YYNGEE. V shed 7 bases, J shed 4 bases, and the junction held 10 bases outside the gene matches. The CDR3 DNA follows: TGTGCCAGCTCACGGGACAGGGGGAACCCTAATCAGCCCCAGCATTTT. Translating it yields CASSRDRGNPNQPQHF.

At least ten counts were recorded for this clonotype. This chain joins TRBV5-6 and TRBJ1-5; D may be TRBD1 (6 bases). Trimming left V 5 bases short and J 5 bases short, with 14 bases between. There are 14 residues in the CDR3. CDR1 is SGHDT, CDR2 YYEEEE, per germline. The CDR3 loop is CASRQQGADQPQHF. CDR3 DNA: TGTGCCAGCAGGCAACAGGGTGCAGATCAGCCCCAGCATTTT.

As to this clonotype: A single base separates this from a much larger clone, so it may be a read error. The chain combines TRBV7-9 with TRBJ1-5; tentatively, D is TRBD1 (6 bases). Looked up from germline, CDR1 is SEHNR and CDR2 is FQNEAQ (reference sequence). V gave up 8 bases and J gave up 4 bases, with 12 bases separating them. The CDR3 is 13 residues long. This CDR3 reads CASGGQPNQPQHF. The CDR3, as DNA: TGTGCCAGCGGGGGGCAGCCTAATCAGCCCCAGCATTTT.

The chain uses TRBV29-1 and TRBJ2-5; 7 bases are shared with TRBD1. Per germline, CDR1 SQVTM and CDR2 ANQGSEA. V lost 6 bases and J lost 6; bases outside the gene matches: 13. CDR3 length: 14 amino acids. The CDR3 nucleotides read TGCAGCGTCCAAGGATCGACAGGGCAAAAGACCCAGTACTTC. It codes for CSVQGSTGQKTQYF.

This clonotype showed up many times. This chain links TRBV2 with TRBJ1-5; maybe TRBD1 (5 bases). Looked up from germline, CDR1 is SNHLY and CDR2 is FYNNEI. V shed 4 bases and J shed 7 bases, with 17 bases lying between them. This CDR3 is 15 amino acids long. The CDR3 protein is CASSVRRDGRQPQHF. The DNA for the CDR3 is TGTGCCAGCAGTGTCCGCAGGGACGGAAGGCAGCCCCAGCATTTT.